The 2 T cell receptor beta chains below come from one sample, sequenced in a study of T cells after yellow fever vaccination. MiXCR, run by TCRdb on the 5' RACE reads, gives a single entry per CDR3 protein. The data contain about 340,000 distinct CDR3 sequences, approximately 12% of them singletons. Here the sequenced sample was CD4+ T cells sorted from PBMCs, taken 15 days after the yellow fever booster vaccination. These receptors originate from a man aged 18 to 29 who received the YFV17D yellow fever vaccine.

This clonotype appeared a few times. The V and J genes are TRBV25-1 and TRBJ2-7; TRBD1 matches at 12 bases. Germline CDR1 and CDR2: MGHDK and SYGVNS. With V trimmed by 4 bases and J by 4 bases, 2 bases remained unmatched. This CDR3 contains 14 residues. In DNA, the CDR3 is TGTGCCAGCAGTGGGGACAGGGGGCAGTACGAGCAGTACTTC. It yields the protein CASSGDRGQYEQYF.

A few counts support this clonotype. With a much larger clone just one base away, this may be a read error. The V and J genes are TRBV5-4 and TRBJ2-3; D remains unclear. The V gene's germline CDR1 is SGHNT and CDR2 YYREEE (reference sequence). The CDR3 is made up of 12 amino acids. Trimming took 4 bases from V and 1 from J, leaving 4 bases between them. This chain's CDR3 is CASSAGTDTQYF. The CDR3 nucleotides read TGTGCCAGCAGCGCCGGCACAGATACGCAGTATTTT. The variable domain in full, completed from reference TRBV5-4 and TRBJ2-3, reads ETGVTQSPTHLIKTRGQQVTLRCSSQSGHNTVSWYQQALGQGPQFIFQYYREEENGRGNFPPRFSGLQFPNYSSELNVNALELDDSALYLCASSAGTDTQYFGPGTRLTVL.